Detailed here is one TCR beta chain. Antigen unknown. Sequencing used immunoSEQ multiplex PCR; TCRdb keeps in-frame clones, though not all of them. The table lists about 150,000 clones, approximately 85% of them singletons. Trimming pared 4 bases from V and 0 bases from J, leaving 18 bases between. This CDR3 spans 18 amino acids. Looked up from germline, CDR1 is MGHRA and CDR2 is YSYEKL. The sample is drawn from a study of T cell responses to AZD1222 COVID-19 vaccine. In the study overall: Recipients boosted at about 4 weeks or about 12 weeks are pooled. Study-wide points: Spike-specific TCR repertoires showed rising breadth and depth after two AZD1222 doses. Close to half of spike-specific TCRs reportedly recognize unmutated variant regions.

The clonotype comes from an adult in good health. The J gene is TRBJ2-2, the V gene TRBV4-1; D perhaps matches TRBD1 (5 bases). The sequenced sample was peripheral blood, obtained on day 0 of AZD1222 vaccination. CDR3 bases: TGCGCCAGCAGCCTCTATGGGTTGAGACAGACGAACACCGGGGAGCTGTTTTTT. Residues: CASSLYGLRQTNTGELFF.